Listed below are T cell receptor beta chains from one sample, sequenced in a study of blood T cell repertoires in COVID-19. Assay: immunoSEQ multiplex PCR; the TCRdb copy retains only in-frame clones and omits some. The table includes approximately 290,000 clones, over 75% detected once. Sequenced material: peripheral blood. Receptors were obtained from a human donor with COVID-19, enrolled during active disease. The donor label of this sample is uncertain. Each CDR3 is given without its conserved first and last residue.

V gene,J gene,CDR3 protein
TRBV28,TRBJ2-6,ASSFPTGTSGANVLT
TRBV3-1/TRBV3-2,TRBJ1-4,ASSLTTGQGKEKLF
TRBV28,TRBJ1-4,ASSLEGATNEKLF
TRBV19,TRBJ2-1,ASSISSGGFNEQF
TRBV19,TRBJ1-2,ASSGGTAFYTNYGYT
TRBV27,TRBJ2-7,ASKAPGHAYEQY
TRBV7-9,TRBJ2-5,ASSYGGTGVETQY
TRBV25-1,TRBJ1-2,ASSSQGALSGYT
TRBV9,TRBJ1-2,ASSVAGAGGGGYT
TRBV27,TRBJ1-5,ASSSGKVQPQH